These 7 T cell receptor beta chains were sequenced from one sample in a study of CD8+ T cells in alopecia areata. Treatment specified: oral pan-JAK inhibitor, 5-10 mg twice daily. Extracted from the samples, RNA was reverse transcribed into cDNA to serve as the sequencing template. Some clones are missing from TCRdb's copy, which holds only in-frame ones; the method was immunoSEQ multiplex PCR. The data contain approximately 210,000 clones, roughly 64% of them singletons. Sample: CD4+ T cells sorted from blood, taken at week 4, from a patient treated with tofacitinib. The receptors come from a human donor with alopecia areata.

This clone has more than one count but fewer than ten. The J gene is TRBJ1-4, the V gene TRBV30; no firm D call. This CDR3 has 13 residues. Germline V lookup: CDR1 GTSNPN, CDR2 SVGIG (reference sequence). V gave up 1 base and J gave up 5 bases, with 8 bases separating them. The CDR3 DNA sequence: TGTGCCTGGAGTGCGGCCCGAAATGAAAAACTGTTTTTT. Protein sequence: CAWSAARNEKLFF. The full variable domain, with the rest looked up from reference TRBV30 and TRBJ1-4, is SQTIHQWPATLVQPVGSPLSLECTVEGTSNPNLYWYRQAAGRGLQLLFYSVGIGQISSEVPQNLSASRPQDRQFILSSKKLLLSDSGFYLCAWSAARNEKLFFGSGTQLSVL.

This clone was detected only once. The sample carries other DNA sequences with the same CDR3. The rearrangement joins TRBV7-9 to TRBJ1-5; D is unresolved. Germline V gene sequence: CDR1 SEHNR, CDR2 FQNEAQ (reference sequence). Trimming shortened V by 1 base and J by 6 bases, and 4 bases separated the two germline ends. The CDR3 totals 12 residues. CDR3 loop: CASSLGGQPQHF. The CDR3 nucleotides are TGTGCCAGCAGCTTAGGTGGTCAGCCCCAGCATTTT. Full variable domain (remainder filled in from reference TRBV7-9 and TRBJ1-5): DTGVSQNPRHKITKRGQNVTFRCDPISEHNRLYWYRQTLGQGPEFLTYFQNEAQLEKSRLLSDRFSAERPKGSFSTLEIQRTEQGDSAMYLCASSLGGQPQHFGDGTRLSIL.

The chain has TRBV12-5 and TRBJ1-5; D call uncertain. Germline CDR1 reads LGHNT; CDR2 reads FRNRAP. The length of the CDR3 is 13 residues. Deletions cut 1 base from V and 3 bases from J, with 4 bases between. The CDR3 sequence is CASGLAHNQPQHF. In nucleotides, the CDR3 is TGTGCTAGTGGTTTGGCGCACAATCAGCCCCAGCATTTT.

The chain links TRBV5-6 to TRBJ1-1; D is uncertain. Germline CDR1 SGHDT, CDR2 YYEEEE. The CDR3 extends over 14 amino acids. Trimming removed 4 bases at V and 1 base at J, with 11 bases between. The CDR3 region has the DNA TGTGCCAGCAGCCCTGTACATCCGAACACTGAAGCTTTCTTT. Its protein product is CASSPVHPNTEAFF. The full variable domain, in which reference TRBV5-6 and TRBJ1-1 provide the parts outside the CDR3, is DAGVTQSPTHLIKTRGQQVTLRCSPKSGHDTVSWYQQALGQGPQFIFQYYEEEERQRGNFPDRFSGHQFPNYSSELNVNALLLGDSALYLCASSPVHPNTEAFFGQGTRLTVV.

The V and J genes are TRBV27 and TRBJ2-7; 9 positions match TRBD1. Germline V gene data show CDR1 as MNHEY and CDR2 as SMNVEV (reference sequence). J gave up 4 bases and V 5 bases, and 6 bases lay outside the gene matches. This CDR3 has 14 amino acids. DNA of the CDR3: TGTGCCAGCAGTCGTGGGGACAGGGTATACGAGCAGTACTTC. Protein product: CASSRGDRVYEQYF.

V and J are TRBV9 and TRBJ2-6; the D is unclear. V dropped 1 base and J dropped 2 bases, with 1 base sitting between them. In germline, CDR1 is SGDLS, CDR2 YYNGEE. The length of the CDR3 is 13 residues. CDR3 in amino acids: CASSVPGANVLTF. As DNA, the CDR3 is TGTGCCAGCAGCGTACCTGGGGCCAACGTCCTGACTTTC. The whole variable domain, filled in from reference TRBV9 and TRBJ2-6, reads DSGVTQTPKHLITATGQRVTLRCSPRSGDLSVYWYQQSLDQGLQFLIQYYNGEERAKGNILERFSAQQFPDLHSELNLSSLELGDSALYFCASSVPGANVLTFGAGSRLTVL.

This clone was recorded a few times. This chain connects TRBV6-6 to TRBJ2-1; D is unclear. The CDR3 is 12 residues long. Germline V gives CDR1 MNHNY, CDR2 SVGAGI (reference sequence). The ends were cut back, 4 bases at V and 2 bases at J, with 3 bases in the middle. The CDR3 nucleotides read TGTGCCAGCAGTTTTACCTACAATGAGCAGTTCTTC. Protein product: CASSFTYNEQFF.